One sample yielded the 9 T cell receptor beta chains listed below, sequenced in a study of blood T cell repertoires in COVID-19. The table came from immunoSEQ multiplex PCR; TCRdb's copy has only in-frame clones and leaves some out. The table shows about 260,000 clones, with just under 90% occurring only once. What was sequenced was peripheral blood. All receptors come from a woman aged 40 to 49 with acute or convalescent COVID-19.

This CDR3 reads CASSFDTEAFF. The CDR3 DNA follows: TGTGCCAGCAGCTTCGACACTGAAGCTTTCTTT. The rearrangement uses TRBV11-2 and TRBJ1-1, with D unresolved. This CDR3 region has 11 residues. V lost 3 bases, J lost 3 bases, and 2 bases lay in between. CDR1 SGHAT and CDR2 FQNNGV come from the germline V gene. The whole variable domain, filled in from reference TRBV11-2 and TRBJ1-1, reads EAGVAQSPRYKIIEKRQSVAFWCNPISGHATLYWYQQILGQGPKLLIQFQNNGVVDDSQLPKDRFSAERLKGVDSTLKIQPAKLEDSAVYLCASSFDTEAFFGQGTRLTVV.

V usage is TRBV30 and J usage is TRBJ1-2; TRBD1 matches 7 bases. Germline V gives CDR1 GTSNPN, CDR2 SVGIG (reference sequence). The V and J ends lost 1 base and 4 bases, in that order; junction bases with no gene match: 6. CDR3 length equals 14 residues. This CDR3 is CAWSDTGAPYGYTF. The DNA for the CDR3 is TGTGCCTGGAGTGATACAGGGGCCCCCTATGGCTACACCTTC. Variable domain in full (rest from reference TRBV30 and TRBJ1-2): SQTIHQWPATLVQPVGSPLSLECTVEGTSNPNLYWYRQAAGRGLQLLFYSVGIGQISSEVPQNLSASRPQDRQFILSSKKLLLSDSGFYLCAWSDTGAPYGYTFGSGTRLTVV.

V gene TRBV19 combines with J gene TRBJ2-6; TRBD1 matches 7 bases. In germline, CDR1 is LNHDA, CDR2 SQIVND (reference sequence). V lost 1 base to trimming and J lost 4 bases; unmatched junction nucleotides: 10. This CDR3 comprises 18 residues. In DNA form, the CDR3 reads TGTGCCAGTAGTATAGGATACAGGGGAGTGGAGGGGGCCAACGTCCTGACTTTC. It specifies CASSIGYRGVEGANVLTF.

The rearrangement uses TRBV6-5 and TRBJ2-2; 9 positions agree with TRBD1. The CDR3 is 16 residues long. The V gene's germline CDR1 is MNHEY and CDR2 SVGAGI. V gave up 4 bases and J gave up 3 bases; unmatched junction bases: 6. Here the CDR3 DNA reads TGTGCCAGCAGTTGGGACAGGGATTCAGACACCGGGGAGCTGTTTTTT. This translates into CASSWDRDSDTGELFF.

V is TRBV3-1 (or the pseudogene TRBV3-2) and J is TRBJ2-5; no clear D. The CDR3 has 13 residues. The V end was cut by 6 bases, the J end by 7 bases, with 15 bases between. Germline lookup yields CDR1 LGHDT and CDR2 YNNKEL (reference sequence). The CDR3 spells CASSSGSSGTQYF. In DNA, the CDR3 is TGTGCCAGCAGTTCGGGTTCCTCGGGGACCCAGTACTTC.

V and J are TRBV11-2 and TRBJ2-3; 9 positions match TRBD1. J gave up 4 bases and V 4 bases, and 12 bases lay outside the gene matches. CDR1 is SGHAT and CDR2 is FQNNGV in the germline V gene. The CDR3 loop spans 17 amino acids. The CDR3 coding sequence is TGTGCCAGCAGCTCCTACCTGGCGGGACAGGGAGCAGATACGCAGTATTTT. Translated: CASSSYLAGQGADTQYF.

As to this clone: The junction differs from germline at one of its ends, possibly a read error. This rearrangement joins TRBV19 to TRBJ2-1; D is uncertain. CDR3 length: 14 residues. Germline assignment: CDR1 LNHDA and CDR2 SQIVND (reference sequence). Here the CDR3 DNA reads TGTGCCAGTAGTATAGGAGCATCCTCCAATGAGCAGTTCTTC. This gives the protein CASSIGASSNEQFF.

The chain carries TRBV25-1 and TRBJ1-1, with D uncertain. This CDR3 is 14 amino acids long. V was shortened by 4 bases and J by 0 bases, with 9 bases between the two germline ends. Per the germline V gene, CDR1 is MGHDK and CDR2 is SYGVNS. The CDR3 is CASSGAAMNTEAFF. The DNA of the CDR3 is TGTGCCAGCAGTGGTGCAGCGATGAACACTGAAGCTTTCTTT. The full variable domain, rest sourced from reference TRBV25-1 and TRBJ1-1, is EADIYQTPRYLVIGTGKKITLECSQTMGHDKMYWYQQDPGMELHLIHYSYGVNSTEKGDLSSESTVSRIRTEHFPLTLESARPSHTSQYLCASSGAAMNTEAFFGQGTRLTVV.

The chain joins TRBV10-2 to TRBJ2-3, with 10 bases matching TRBD2. There are 16 residues in the CDR3. The germline gives CDR1 WSHSY, CDR2 SAAADI. V lost 0 bases to trimming and J lost 4 bases; unmatched junction nucleotides: 4. CDR3 loop: CASSESKLAGPDTQYF. The CDR3 region has the DNA TGCGCCAGCAGTGAGTCGAAACTAGCGGGGCCAGATACGCAGTATTTT.